The present T cell receptor (beta chain) was sequenced within a study of blood T cell repertoires in COVID-19. The V gene lost 5 bases and the J gene lost 3 bases, with 17 bases spanning the gap. CDR1 is MNHNS and CDR2 is SASEGT in the germline V gene. CDR3 length: 15 amino acids. Libraries were prepared by immunoSEQ multiplex PCR; TCRdb keeps only in-frame clonotypes and omits some of them. Of more than 200,000 clones in the sample, around 84% are singletons; the top ten hold under 5%. This sequence originates from a man aged 55 to 70 with acute or convalescent COVID-19. Sequencing used peripheral blood. The chain uses TRBV6-1 and TRBJ2-7, with a weak D call TRBD2 (5 bases). The DNA of the CDR3 is TGTGCCAGCAGTACCAACGGGGTAGCCTTCTACGAGCAGTACTTC. Amino acid sequence: CASSTNGVAFYEQYF.